This T cell receptor beta chain was sequenced in a study of blood T cell repertoires in COVID-19. Clones were sequenced by immunoSEQ multiplex PCR, and TCRdb holds only the in-frame ones, with some missing. The sample has fewer than 130,000 clones, approximately 90% seen once. Germline V CDR1 and CDR2: SGHTS, YDEGEE. With V trimmed by 3 bases and J by 3 bases, 13 bases remained unmatched. This CDR3 comprises 18 residues. This chain joins TRBV5-8 and TRBJ2-1; 9 nucleotides line up with TRBD2. Material: peripheral blood. The sequence derives from a human donor in a cohort sampled during active COVID-19. For the CDR3, the DNA is TGTGCCAGCAGCTGGTACCGGGACAGCGGGGGGCTCTACAATGAGCAGTTCTTC. Encoded protein: CASSWYRDSGGLYNEQFF.